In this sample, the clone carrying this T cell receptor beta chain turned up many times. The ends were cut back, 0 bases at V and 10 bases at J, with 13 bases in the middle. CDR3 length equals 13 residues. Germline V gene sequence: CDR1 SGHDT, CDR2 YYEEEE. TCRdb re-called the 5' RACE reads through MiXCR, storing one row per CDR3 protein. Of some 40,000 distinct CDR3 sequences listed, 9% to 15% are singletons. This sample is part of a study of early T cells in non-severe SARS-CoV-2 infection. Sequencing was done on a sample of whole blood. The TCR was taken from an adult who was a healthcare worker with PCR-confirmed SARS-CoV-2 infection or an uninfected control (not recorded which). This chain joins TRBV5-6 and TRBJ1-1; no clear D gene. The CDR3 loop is CASSLATGSRAFF. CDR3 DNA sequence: TGTGCCAGCAGCTTGGCGACGGGAAGCCGAGCTTTCTTT.